Given below is one TCR beta chain in context. These data belong to a study of blood T cell repertoires in COVID-19. Study-wide background: Sample material is recorded as cDNA or gDNA derived from T cells, B-cell-depleted T cells, or PBMCs.

Germline lookup yields CDR1 SGHVS and CDR2 FNYEAQ. The V end was cut by 5 bases, the J end by 2 bases, with 9 bases between. CDR3 size: 13 residues. Original processing methods: Estimated nucleated cell counts came from reference gene primer amplification. Method: immunoSEQ multiplex PCR; TCRdb's copy keeps in-frame clones and lacks some. V, J and clone size reflect that table, while D and trimming were determined from the DNA. The data hold some 270,000 clones, with roughly 84% observed a single time. Sequencing was carried out using peripheral blood. The clonotype was recovered from a woman in her forties who had recovered from COVID-19. The rearrangement uses TRBV7-6 and TRBJ2-5; a possible D gene is TRBD1 (5 bases). This CDR3 is CASSPGYQETQYF. CDR3 nucleotides: TGTGCCAGCAGCCCAGGGTATCAAGAGACCCAGTACTTC.